Described below is a single T cell receptor (beta chain) sequence and its context. The source of the sample is a study of preoperative IRX-2 immunotherapy in early breast cancer. V was shortened by 1 base and J by 0 bases, with 7 bases between the two germline ends. Germline V CDR1 and CDR2: SGHNT, YENEEA. The CDR3 covers 14 residues. Sequencing was performed with immunoSEQ multiplex PCR; in TCRdb, only in-frame clones are kept and a portion is missing. The sample includes some 5,100 clones, approximately 60% of them seen just once. Documented treatment: preoperative locoregional IRX-2 cytokine immunotherapy.

The source of this sequence is a human donor with breast cancer. This chain links TRBV11-3 with TRBJ2-7; D ambiguous. Specimen: tumor tissue, collected before IRX-2 immunotherapy. The CDR3 DNA sequence: TGTGCCAGCAGCTTAGGCGGTAACTCCTACGAGCAGTACTTC. Translating gives CASSLGGNSYEQYF.